One sample yielded the 5 T cell receptor beta chains listed below, sequenced in a study of siplizumab effects on memory and regulatory T cells. Coculturing was carried out on the mixed lymphocyte reaction cells. It lasted under seven days and was done at 37°C. For these TCRs, the target antigens are not known. Using immunoSEQ multiplex PCR, the repertoire was profiled, and TCRdb retains in-frame clones only, with some absent. The repertoire holds approximately 3,300 clones, with roughly 49% as singletons. Sequencing was done on a sample of CFSE-low (dividing) CD4+ T cells sorted from an allogeneic mixed lymphocyte reaction. These receptors were obtained from a human donor in good health; the cells came from an allogeneic mixed lymphocyte reaction.

The J gene is TRBJ2-2, the V gene TRBV7-9, with TRBD1 identical over 8 bases. Per the germline V gene, CDR1 is SEHNR and CDR2 is FQNEAQ (reference sequence). V was pared by 2 bases and J by 4 bases, with 12 bases of the junction left unmatched. The CDR3 covers 18 residues. CDR3 sequence reads: CASSLNRVGQGGTGELFF. DNA for the CDR3: TGTGCCAGCAGCTTAAATAGGGTCGGACAGGGCGGCACCGGGGAGCTGTTTTTT. The variable domain in full, with the rest retrieved from reference TRBV7-9 and TRBJ2-2, is DTGVSQNPRHKITKRGQNVTFRCDPISEHNRLYWYRQTLGQGPEFLTYFQNEAQLEKSRLLSDRFSAERPKGSFSTLEIQRTEQGDSAMYLCASSLNRVGQGGTGELFFGEGSRLTVL.

The table lists this clone with a few counts. This chain connects TRBV9 to TRBJ2-5; D tentatively fits TRBD1 or TRBD2 (5 bases each). With 2 bases removed from V and 5 bases from J, the gap between germline ends came to 16 bases. Germline V lookup: CDR1 SGDLS, CDR2 YYNGEE. CDR3 length: 15 amino acids. For the CDR3, the DNA is TGTGCCAGCAGCGTTGGGACCTTAATAAAGGAGACCCAGTACTTC. This translates into CASSVGTLIKETQYF.

This clone is medium-sized by share. V gene TRBV30 combines with J gene TRBJ2-1, with D perhaps given as TRBD1 or TRBD2 (5 bases each). CDR1 and CDR2 (germline): GTSNPN, SVGIG (reference sequence). The CDR3 contains 11 residues. With 1 base removed from V and 12 bases from J, the gap between germline ends came to 10 bases. The CDR3 region is CAWSGRDVQFF. CDR3 nucleotides: TGTGCCTGGAGTGGCAGGGACGTGCAGTTCTTC.

In its sample, this clone was seen a few times. This chain links TRBV30 with TRBJ2-3; D is uncertain. CDR1 GTSNPN and CDR2 SVGIG come from the germline V gene (reference sequence). The CDR3 runs 13 residues. V lost 1 base and J lost 6, with 11 bases in between. The CDR3 bases are TGTGCCTGGAGTGGGGTCCGACGGGATACGCAGTATTTT. Encoded protein: CAWSGVRRDTQYF.

This chain's CDR3 is CASKLNRDSGNTIYF. The CDR3 DNA follows: TGTGCCAGCAAACTAAACAGGGACTCTGGAAACACCATATATTTT. The J gene is TRBJ1-3, the V gene TRBV6-1, with a tentative D call TRBD1 (6 bases). V was trimmed by 7 bases and J by 0 bases, leaving 13 bases between them. The CDR3 loop spans 15 amino acids. Germline V CDR1 and CDR2: MNHNS, SASEGT.